This T cell receptor beta chain emerged from a study of blood T cell repertoires in COVID-19. About the research overall: Acute and convalescent COVID-19 specimens originated in the United States, Italy and Spain. T cells, B-cell-depleted T cells, or PBMCs supplied cDNA or gDNA.

The germline CDR1 and CDR2 sequences are SQVTM and ANQGSEA. Deletions cut 3 bases from V and 5 bases from J, with 13 bases between. The CDR3 extends over 13 amino acids. Per the original data handling: The authors estimated nucleated cell counts from reference gene primer amplification. Sequencing used immunoSEQ multiplex PCR; TCRdb keeps in-frame clones, though not all of them. From that table come the V and J calls and clone size; the DNA was used to work out D and trimming. The sample shows roughly 190,000 clones, about 88% of them seen only once. This sequence originates from a woman between 40 and 50 years old who had recovered from COVID-19. Sequences were obtained from peripheral blood. The chain employs TRBV29-1 and TRBJ1-2; D not resolved. CDR3 in DNA: TGCAGCGTTGACGCTTATACCACTTATGGCTACACCTTC. This gives the protein CSVDAYTTYGYTF.